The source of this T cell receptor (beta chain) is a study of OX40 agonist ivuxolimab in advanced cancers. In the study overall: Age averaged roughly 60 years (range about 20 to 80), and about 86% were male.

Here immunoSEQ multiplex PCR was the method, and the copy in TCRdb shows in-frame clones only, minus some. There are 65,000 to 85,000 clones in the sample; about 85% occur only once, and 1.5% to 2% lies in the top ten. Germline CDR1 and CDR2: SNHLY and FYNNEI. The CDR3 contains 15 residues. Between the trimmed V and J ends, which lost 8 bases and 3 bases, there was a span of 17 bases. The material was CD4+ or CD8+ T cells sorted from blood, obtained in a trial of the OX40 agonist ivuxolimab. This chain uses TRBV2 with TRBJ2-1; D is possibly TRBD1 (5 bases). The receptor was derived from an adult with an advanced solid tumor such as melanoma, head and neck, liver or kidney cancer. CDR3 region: CASSIGRVNYNEQFF. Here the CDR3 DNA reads TGTGCCAGCTCAATCGGCAGGGTCAACTACAATGAGCAGTTCTTC.